These 10 T cell receptor beta chains were sequenced from one sample in a study of breast tumors, draining lymph nodes, adjacent tissues listed by TCRdb under 2016. The library was produced with multiplex PCR. The sequencer listed for this sample is Illumina HiSeq 2000. TCRdb reran the public reads through fastp at Q25 and MiXCR, keeping productive beta chains. Here each entry gathers all rows of one CDR3 protein and keeps the most common genes and DNA. The sample has tens of thousands of distinct CDR3 sequences on record, roughly 29% of them singletons. Jointly, the top ten make up around 8.1% of the sample. The axillary draining lymph nodes of breast cancer patients were the source of the lymph node samples. The sample was axillary lymph node tissue. The receptors derive from a female donor with breast cancer. Some clones in this sample may be carry-over from other donors' samples.

This clonotype was seen at least ten times. This chain links TRBV5-1 with TRBJ2-2, with D possibly TRBD2 on 6 matching bases. The CDR3 extends over 20 amino acids. The V gene's germline CDR1 is SGHRS and CDR2 YFSETQ. Trimming removed 1 base from V and 3 bases from J, with 25 bases in between. Written as DNA, the CDR3 is TGCGCCAGCAGCTTGATGGGCGCGGGACTCGCCACGCGGTACACCGGGGAGCTGTTTTTT. It is translated as CASSLMGAGLATRYTGELFF.

This clonotype was counted many times. The chain employs TRBV7-9 and TRBJ2-1, with 13 bases aligning to TRBD2. Germline CDR1 and CDR2: SEHNR and FQNEAQ (reference sequence). V lost 5 bases to trimming and J lost 8 bases; unmatched junction nucleotides: 6. The CDR3 consists of 15 residues. Here the CDR3 reads CASSSGLAGAYEQFF. CDR3 coding DNA: TGTGCCAGCAGCAGTGGACTAGCGGGAGCATATGAGCAGTTCTTC.

This clonotype was detected many times. V gene TRBV7-2 combines with J gene TRBJ1-1; no firm D call. The CDR3 runs to 13 residues. Trimming took off 1 base at V and 8 bases at J, with 11 bases between the two ends. Germline V gene data show CDR1 as SGHTA and CDR2 as FQGNSA. Here the CDR3 DNA reads TGTGCCAGCAGCTTAGGGCCCGAAGGAGAAGCTTTCTTT. Its protein product is CASSLGPEGEAFF. The full variable domain, rest sourced from reference TRBV7-2 and TRBJ1-1, is GAGVSQSPSNKVTEKGKDVELRCDPISGHTALYWYRQSLGQGLEFLIYFQGNSAPDKSGLPSDRFSAERTGGSVSTLTIQRTQQEDSAVYLCASSLGPEGEAFFGQGTRLTVV.

At least ten counts were recorded for this clonotype. V usage is TRBV11-3 and J usage is TRBJ2-3; no reliable D call. Germline V lookup: CDR1 SGHNT, CDR2 YENEEA. The CDR3 has 15 amino acids. V gave up 0 bases and J gave up 5 bases, with 12 bases separating them. Written as DNA, the CDR3 is TGTGCCAGCAGCTTAGATTTATCTTCTGGAGATACGCAGTATTTT. It encodes CASSLDLSSGDTQYF.

This clonotype turned up a few times. V is TRBV9 and J is TRBJ1-1; D not certain. The CDR3 totals 13 residues. Germline V gene data show CDR1 as SGDLS and CDR2 as YYNGEE. Trimming took 9 bases from V and 0 from J, leaving 12 bases between them. CDR3 DNA sequence: TGTGCCACCAGTGCCTACTTGAACACTGAAGCTTTCTTT. It translates to CATSAYLNTEAFF.

As to this clonotype: A much more abundant neighbour one base away suggests this may be a read error. V gene TRBV20-1 combines with J gene TRBJ1-1; 7 bases map to TRBD1. The CDR3 covers 16 residues. Per the germline V gene, CDR1 is DFQATT and CDR2 is SNEGSKA (reference sequence). Trimming at V came to 6 bases and at J to 6 bases, leaving 19 bases not matched to a gene. CDR3 DNA: TGCAGTGCCTCCATCCGGGCAGGGGGGACGAGAGCTGAAGCTTTCTTT. This translates into CSASIRAGGTRAEAFF.

This clonotype was found a few times. With a much larger clone just one base away, this may be a read error. The chain joins TRBV5-8 to TRBJ2-5; D call uncertain. Per the germline V gene, CDR1 is SGHTS and CDR2 is YDEGEE. Trimming took 5 bases from V and 1 from J, leaving 12 bases between them. CDR3 length equals 14 residues. CDR3 coding DNA: TGTGCCAGCAGACTGGTCGCGGCCCAAGAGACCCAGTACTTC. It is translated as CASRLVAAQETQYF. Combining the CDR3 with reference TRBV5-8 and TRBJ2-5 gives the whole variable domain EAGVTQSPTHLIKTRGQQATLRCSPISGHTSVYWYQQALGLGLQFLLWYDEGEERNRGNFPPRFSGRQFPNYSSELNVNALELEDSALYLCASRLVAAQETQYFGPGTRLLVL.

Details on this clonotype: This may stem from a read error, because a much larger clone lies one nucleotide away. The chain joins TRBV7-2 to TRBJ1-2, with D perhaps matching TRBD1 (6 bases). Germline V gene sequence: CDR1 SGHTA, CDR2 FQGNSA. This CDR3 comprises 15 residues. The CDR3 DNA follows: TGTGCCAGCAGTCCAAACCTAGACAGCCTGGGGGGCTACCCCTTC. It yields the protein CASSPNLDSLGGYPF.

This clonotype occurred many times. V is TRBV7-9 and J is TRBJ2-5, with TRBD2 matching 8 bases. CDR1 is SEHNR, CDR2 FQNEAQ, per germline (reference sequence). The V gene end was trimmed by 1 base and the J gene end by 5 bases; junction bases not matched to a gene: 12. The CDR3 extends over 17 amino acids. As DNA, the CDR3 is TGTGCCAGCAGCTTAGTCGGTAGCGGGACGGTCTGGGAGACCCAGTACTTC. Encoded protein: CASSLVGSGTVWETQYF.

This clonotype was seen many times. The chain carries TRBV18 and TRBJ2-1; 9 bases fit TRBD2. Germline-derived CDR1 and CDR2 are KGHSH and LQKENI. This CDR3 is 17 amino acids long. With 5 bases clipped from V and 2 bases from J, the junction kept 10 bases outside the gene matches. This CDR3 reads CASSETSGKNAYNEQFF. CDR3 sequence (DNA): TGTGCCAGCTCAGAGACTAGCGGAAAGAACGCCTACAATGAGCAGTTCTTC.